This record covers a single T cell receptor (beta chain). The antigen this receptor binds is unknown. The input lacks base qualities; no much larger clone sits a single base away. The sample comes from a study of graft-versus-host responses after intestinal transplantation (dated by TCRdb to the early 2020s). For the study in its entirety: Recipients received multivisceral, liver-intestinal, or isolated intestinal transplants. Donor T cell macrochimerism was defined as a peak of at least 4% donor T cells among recipient peripheral blood mononuclear cells. After intestinal transplantation, graft-versus-host and host-versus-graft alloreactive T cell clones in the graft, circulation and bone marrow were tracked using bulk TCR-beta CDR3 sequencing. To identify alloreactive clones, pre-transplant mixed lymphocyte reaction products were sequenced and compared with unstimulated pre-transplant donor and recipient T cells. Every recipient was given anti-thymocyte globulin induction, followed by around three years of maintenance tacrolimus and steroids. Samples from a few later patients were sequenced in-house on an Illumina MiSeq with MiXCR processing rather than by the commercial service. A cohort of fewer than 25 intestinal transplant recipients, including one retransplant, was enrolled, and a few patients lacking pretransplant specimens were excluded. Overall results and qualifications from the work: Early after transplant, peak levels of circulating GvH clones were associated with declines in HvG clones. The conclusions were limited by the relatively low number and heterogeneity of the intestinal transplant patients. Patients with donor T cell macrochimerism had high GvH to HvG T cell clonal ratios in their allografts. GvH clones turned up in recipient bone marrow, with some appearing earlier in ileal mucosa or blood, a pattern consistent with an intestinal mucosal origin.

What this sample's time point label stands for: cells obtained before transplantation from donor or recipient. CD3+CD4+ and CD3+CD8+ populations were FACS-sorted from unstimulated pre-transplant donor and recipient cells taken from spleen or lymph nodes. Library construction relied on the immunoSEQ multiplex PCR assay. In most patients, genomic DNA was isolated using the Qiagen DNeasy Blood and Tissue Kit and sent frozen to Adaptive Biotechnologies for TCR sequencing. High-throughput TCR-beta CDR3 sequencing of genomic DNA from most patients was performed by Adaptive Biotechnologies. In the original analysis: Adaptive's ImmunoSEQ software was the source of the TCR sequencing data for around 20 patients, while three other patients were processed with MiXCR and VDJtools. To correct CD4 versus CD8 sorting errors, sequences present in both subsets at a frequency ratio below 5:1 were removed. CDR3 nucleotide sequences shared between donor and recipient were removed because their origin could not be assigned. To count as alloreactive, a clone needed at least 2-fold expansion over unstimulated cells and a minimum CFSE-low frequency of 0.002% (template counts) or 0.001% (read counts). Clones were considered mappable if detected in sequenced pre-transplant spleen, lymph node, or MLR CFSE-low populations of the donor or recipient. The cumulative frequency of alloreactive clones was calculated as a percentage of all sequences, weighted by copy number. TCRdb limited this immuneACCESS table to in-frame rearrangements with V and J called. A share of clones is missing; checked studies link under half to unresolved V genes, and the rest is unexplained. V, J and clone size reflect that table, while D and trimming were determined from the DNA. This sample gives 85,000 to 100,000 clones in total; just under 95% of them show up just once. The ten largest clones take up about 0.073% of the sample.

The sequenced sample was unstimulated CD8+ T cells sorted from spleen or lymph node cells, obtained before transplant. The sequence was collected from a human donor who was the organ donor for an intestinal transplant.

The CDR3 protein sequence reads: CASSLYSGSPSYNEQFF. The base sequence is TGTGCCAGCAGTTTATATAGCGGGAGCCCCTCCTACAATGAGCAGTTCTTC. The chain is encoded by TRBV27 joined to TRBJ2-1, with 9 middle bases fitting TRBD2. Counted from cysteine to phenylalanine, this CDR3 has 17 amino acids. Just CDR3 DNA is preserved here, 51 bases in frame from base 1. The germline V gene (reference sequence) specifies MNHEY as CDR1 and SMNVEV as CDR2. Germline trimming amounts to 1 base on V and 0 bases on J, with 4 as the count of junction bases outside the gene matches.